This T cell receptor beta chain originates from a study of B cell selection in AIRE deficiency. Regarding the study as a whole: CDR3s were shorter in shared Treg sequences, reflecting few non-templated nucleotide insertions. With only TCRbeta sequenced, less than 45% of shared healthy Treg sequences overlapped Tconv. About 29% of healthy-shared Treg sequences were found among patient Tconv cells. Tconv and Treg cells from AIRE-deficient patients resembled healthy donors in TCRBV usage, CDR3 length and diversity.

Germline V lookup: CDR1 SGHNT, CDR2 YENEEA. Deletions cut 5 bases from V and 6 bases from J, with 8 bases between. The CDR3 loop spans 11 amino acids. The assay was immunoSEQ multiplex PCR, and TCRdb's table has in-frame clones only and misses some. The data contain 20,000 to 25,000 clones, 94% of them singletons. Comments on this clone: No antigen is known for it.

Regulatory T cells were sorted as CD4+CD25hiCD127low/negative cells. This receptor was identified in a human donor with AIRE deficiency. Sequencing was carried out using Tregs sorted from PBMCs. J is TRBJ2-7 and V is TRBV11-3; maybe TRBD2 (6 bases). In nucleotides, the CDR3 is TGTGCCAGCAGCACAGCGGGCGAGCAGTACTTC. Encoded protein: CASSTAGEQYF.